This T cell receptor (beta chain) appears in the sequencing data of a study of T cells after yellow fever vaccination (dated by TCRdb to between 2019 and 2020). Regarding the study in general: Libraries from fractions with low cell numbers were prepared with the SMART-Seq v4 Ultra Low Input RNA kit. Blood was drawn at multiple timepoints before and after primary and secondary immunization, with bulk PBMC replicates and cell subsets isolated. To follow T-cell clones before and after primary and booster YFV17D yellow fever vaccination, bulk TCR alpha and beta repertoires were sequenced over time. Two healthy male donors, one aged 18 to 30 and one aged 30 to 40 years, made up the cohort. Overall study results and their limits: Because abundant contaminating clonotypes from the bulk population could be contained in FACS-sorted repertoires, computational filtering was required. A small share of clonotypes was detected in both CD4 and CD8 compartments, with the overlap likely arising from convergent recombination. After the booster, most clones that had expanded after primary vaccination were detected again (nearly 97% of CD4 and under 90% of CD8), suggesting broad maintenance of memory. Compared with the primary T-cell response, the secondary T-cell response was faster but weaker, reaching its peak on day 5 rather than on day 15. Because only a couple of donors were included in the study, the extent to which the findings can be generalized is limited.

In the germline V gene, CDR1 corresponds to SNHLY and CDR2 to FYNNEI. Ends trimmed: V by 8 bases, J by 10 bases; bases unmatched to a gene: 13. CDR3 length: 14 amino acids, cysteine to phenylalanine. Only the CDR3 DNA is retained, 42 bases long and in frame from the first base. Synthesis of TCR cDNA relied on 5'RACE template switching, a step that introduced a universal primer site along with unique molecular identifiers. Priming for cDNA synthesis came from both the TCR alpha and TCR beta constant segments. Library amplification used two PCR steps, and the second PCR step added sample barcodes and sequencing adapters. Sequencing of libraries was done on Illumina HiSeq 2500 (2x100 bp) or NovaSeq (2x150 bp). From the authors' description of their analysis: MIGEC handled demultiplexing of reads and collapsing into UMI consensus sequences, while MiXCR performed V(D)J alignment. Vaccine-responding clonotypes were identified with edgeR using replicate PBMC samples, with FDR below 0.01 and a log2 fold change above 5 up to day 15 being required. CD4 or CD8 identity was assigned to each bulk clonotype according to whether the clonotype was present at higher abundance in the sequenced CD4 repertoire or the sequenced CD8 repertoire. TCRdb took the public reads, trimmed them with fastp at Q25, ran MiXCR for clone calling and kept in-frame beta chains. When rows share a CDR3 protein, they turn into one entry using the most common DNA and genes. These V and J calls rely on TCRdb rather than the paper's analysis. This sample gives 300,000 to 400,000 distinct CDR3 sequences in total; about 8.3% of them show up just once. In total, the top ten clones hold around 17% of the sample.

To note about this clonotype: The clone's antigen remains unknown. Per-nucleotide qualities are absent, and no much larger clonotype sits a single base away.

The treatment or condition label of this sample denotes: live attenuated yellow fever vaccine strain. At each blood-draw timepoint, two biological replicates of bulk PBMCs were collected. PBMCs were isolated from peripheral blood using a standard Ficoll-Paque protocol. TriZol was used to extract RNA from bulk PBMCs, CD4 and CD8 fractions, and dextramer-positive and dextramer-negative fractions. Material: PBMCs, obtained roughly 46 days after the first yellow fever vaccination. The sequence is built from TRBV2 and TRBJ2-1; 8 bases in the middle match TRBD2. The sequence came from a man between 18 and 29 years old who received the YFV17D yellow fever vaccine. Read as DNA, the sequence is TGTGCCAGCGCGCGGGGGACTAGGATAACCGAGCAGTTCTTC. It encodes CASARGTRITEQFF. With the portions outside the CDR3 filled from the reference TRBV2 and TRBJ2-1 genes, the complete variable region becomes EPEVTQTPSHQVTQMGQEVILRCVPISNHLYFYWYRQILGQKVEFLVSFYNNEISEKSEIFDDQFSVERPDGSNFTLKIRSTKLEDSAMYFCASARGTRITEQFFGPGTRLTVL.